What follows are 22 T cell receptor beta chains derived from one specimen sequenced in a study of PD-1 blockade in classical Hodgkin lymphoma. Data came from immunoSEQ multiplex PCR; TCRdb stores just in-frame clones and leaves some out. There are about 7,300 clones in the sample; around 79% occur only once, and around 35% lies in the top ten. Stated time point: cycle 4 day 1 (C4D1), after five to seven weeks of nivolumab. All patients relapsed after autologous stem cell transplantation, and brentuximab vedotin exposure varied. Thawed PBMCs underwent magnetic negative selection to obtain purified CD8+ T cells. Specimen: CD8+ T cells from blood, collected before the fourth cycle of nivolumab. These receptors were taken from a human donor with classical Hodgkin lymphoma.

This clone was counted only a few times. This sequence joins TRBV9 and TRBJ2-2, with D perhaps TRBD2 (6 bases). V dropped 2 bases and J dropped 4 bases, with 9 bases sitting between them. The CDR3 is 14 amino acids. Germline V gene sequence: CDR1 SGDLS, CDR2 YYNGEE. Here the CDR3 reads CASSVGGATGELFF. The CDR3, as DNA: TGTGCCAGCAGCGTCGGGGGAGCCACCGGGGAGCTGTTTTTT. Supplemented by reference TRBV9 and TRBJ2-2, the full variable domain reads DSGVTQTPKHLITATGQRVTLRCSPRSGDLSVYWYQQSLDQGLQFLIQYYNGEERAKGNILERFSAQQFPDLHSELNLSSLELGDSALYFCASSVGGATGELFFGEGSRLTVL.

The chain combines TRBV7-3 with TRBJ2-2; TRBD1 agrees at 9 bases. Per the germline V gene, CDR1 is SGHTA and CDR2 is FQGTGA. The V gene end was trimmed by 3 bases and the J gene end by 4 bases; junction bases not matched to a gene: 6. This CDR3 is 16 amino acids long. The chain's CDR3 is CASSFIGTGLTGELFF. CDR3 DNA sequence: TGTGCCAGCAGCTTTATCGGGACAGGGCTCACCGGGGAGCTGTTTTTT.

This rearrangement joins TRBV6-4 to TRBJ2-3; the D is unclear. Germline V gene lookup returns CDR1 MRHNA and CDR2 SNTAGT. Trimming took 5 bases from V and 0 from J, leaving 6 bases between them. The CDR3 runs to 13 residues. CDR3 sequence reads: CASSLISTDTQYF. CDR3 coding DNA: TGTGCCAGCAGTCTAATAAGCACAGATACGCAGTATTTT.

The gene calls are TRBV10-3 and TRBJ1-5; TRBD1 matches at 8 bases. Germline V gives CDR1 ENHRY, CDR2 SYGVKD. With 0 bases clipped from V and 8 bases from J, the junction kept 6 bases outside the gene matches. This CDR3 contains 15 residues. This CDR3 is CAISESGQGVKPQHF. The CDR3 DNA reads TGTGCCATCAGTGAGTCTGGACAGGGAGTCAAGCCCCAGCATTTT.

The chain combines TRBV7-9 with TRBJ2-2, with D uncertain. Trimming shortened V by 6 bases and J by 1 base, and 12 bases separated the two germline ends. The CDR3 length is 15 residues. Germline V gives CDR1 SEHNR, CDR2 FQNEAQ (reference sequence). CDR3 amino acids: CASRSRTENTGELFF. CDR3 bases: TGTGCCAGCAGATCTAGGACCGAGAACACCGGGGAGCTGTTTTTT.

The V call is TRBV30, the J call TRBJ2-3; 12 bases match TRBD2. CDR3 length: 16 amino acids. The V segment lost 3 bases and the J segment 4 bases; nucleotides outside the gene matches: 8. Germline V lookup: CDR1 GTSNPN, CDR2 SVGIG (reference sequence). CDR3 DNA: TGTGCCTGGAGCGACCTAGCGGGAGGGCCCTCAGATACGCAGTATTTT. It translates to CAWSDLAGGPSDTQYF.

This clone occurred a few times. The chain couples TRBV7-2 to TRBJ1-2, with D maybe TRBD1 (5 bases). The CDR3 covers 17 residues. CDR1 is SGHTA and CDR2 is FQGNSA in the germline V gene. V lost 3 bases and J 5 bases, leaving 22 bases between the germline ends. The CDR3 region has the DNA TGTGCCAGCAGCTTTACAGACAGAACCAACTCCTTGTATGGCTACACCTTC. Translation: CASSFTDRTNSLYGYTF.

The chain is built from TRBV7-9 and TRBJ1-5; 8 nucleotides line up with TRBD1. Germline CDR1 SEHNR, CDR2 FQNEAQ (reference sequence). The V gene end was trimmed by 1 base and the J gene end by 10 bases; junction bases not matched to a gene: 6. CDR3 length equals 14 residues. Written as DNA, the CDR3 is TGTGCCAGCAGCTTAGGGGCGACAGGGGACCCCCAGCATTTT. Translation: CASSLGATGDPQHF.

The chain carries TRBV4-2 and TRBJ2-1; 9 bases fit TRBD2. CDR1 and CDR2 (germline): LGHNA, YNFKEQ. The CDR3 sequence is 17 residues long. The junction had 9 bases not matched to a gene; V was cut back by 0 bases and J by 6 bases. CDR3 sequence reads: CASSQDPAGGLLNEQFF. The CDR3 DNA follows: TGTGCCAGCAGCCAAGACCCGGCGGGAGGGCTTCTCAATGAGCAGTTCTTC.

The chain combines TRBV28 with TRBJ1-2; D gene unclear. The germline CDR1 and CDR2 sequences are MDHEN and SYDVKM. The CDR3 totals 12 residues. V lost 4 bases, J lost 5 bases, and 8 bases lay in between. The CDR3 is CASSSGDYGYTF. The CDR3 DNA reads TGTGCCAGCAGTTCAGGCGATTATGGCTACACCTTC.

The DNA of the CDR3 is TGTGCCAGCAGCTTCGGGACCGCACCAACCATTGAGCAGTTCTTC. Protein sequence: CASSFGTAPTIEQFF. The J gene is TRBJ2-1, the V gene TRBV7-3; D is perhaps TRBD1 or TRBD2 (5 bases each). Germline V gene data show CDR1 as SGHTA and CDR2 as FQGTGA. This CDR3 contains 15 residues. Trimming shortened V by 3 bases and J by 9 bases, and 18 bases separated the two germline ends.

This clone is medium-sized by share. The sample contains more than one DNA sequence encoding this CDR3. The rearrangement uses TRBV7-9 and TRBJ2-7, with TRBD2 as a possible D gene (6 bases). This CDR3 region has 14 residues. Trimming took off 1 base at V and 5 bases at J, with 12 bases between the two ends. The V gene's germline CDR1 is SEHNR and CDR2 FQNEAQ (reference sequence). CDR3 loop: CASSLGSTGDEQYF. CDR3 DNA sequence: TGTGCCAGCAGCTTAGGGTCTACGGGGGACGAGCAGTACTTC.

Comments on this clone: One end of the junction does not line up with germline, which may come from a read error. In nucleotides, the CDR3 is TGTGCCAGCAGCATAGCCCCGGGACAGCGGAACACTGAAGCTTTCTTT. Translated, it gives CASSIAPGQRNTEAFF. V usage is TRBV7-9 and J usage is TRBJ1-1, with TRBD1 identical over 7 bases. Germline V lookup: CDR1 SEHNR, CDR2 FQNEAQ (reference sequence). CDR3 length: 16 residues.

This chain joins TRBV5-1 and TRBJ1-1; 9 bases are a match to TRBD1. The length of the CDR3 is 15 residues. The V gene end was trimmed by 1 base and the J gene end by 3 bases; junction bases not matched to a gene: 4. CDR1 and CDR2 (germline): SGHRS, YFSETQ. Written as DNA, the CDR3 is TGCGCCAGCAGCTTGACAGGGGGCACTCACACTGAAGCTTTCTTT. Protein: CASSLTGGTHTEAFF.

This sequence joins TRBV27 and TRBJ2-3, with D possibly TRBD2 on 6 matching bases. The V and J ends lost 3 bases and 3 bases respectively, with 10 bases between them. This CDR3 has 14 residues. The germline gives CDR1 MNHEY, CDR2 SMNVEV (reference sequence). The CDR3 DNA reads TGTGCCAGCAGTTTGGAGGGCGTAACAGATACGCAGTATTTT. As protein: CASSLEGVTDTQYF.

The rearrangement joins TRBV15 to TRBJ2-7; D perhaps matches TRBD2 (6 bases). V lost 3 bases and J lost 3, with 12 bases in between. The CDR3 sequence is 14 residues long. Germline CDR1 LNHNV, CDR2 YYDKDF (reference sequence). CDR3: CATSSRDLNYEQYF. CDR3 bases: TGTGCCACCAGCAGCCGGGACTTGAACTACGAGCAGTACTTC.

V and J are TRBV30 and TRBJ2-7; D possibly corresponds to TRBD2 (6 bases). The CDR3 contains 12 residues. V was pared by 0 bases and J by 5 bases, with 8 bases between. From germline, CDR1 is GTSNPN and CDR2 SVGIG (reference sequence). The CDR3 DNA reads as TGTGCCTGGAGTGTTGGAGGGGACGAGCAGTACTTC. Its protein product is CAWSVGGDEQYF.

The rearrangement links TRBV10-3 to TRBJ2-1, with 7 bases that match TRBD2. CDR3 size: 17 residues. Trimming at V came to 8 bases and at J to 9 bases, leaving 22 bases not matched to a gene. CDR1 and CDR2 from the germline V gene are ENHRY and SYGVKD. DNA for the CDR3: TGTGCCATCCGCCACACGACTAGCAGGGCAGGAACGGGTGAGCAGTTCTTC. Amino acids: CAIRHTTSRAGTGEQFF.

The chain is built from TRBV9 and TRBJ2-1, with 7 bases identical to TRBD2. The J segment lost 3 bases and the V segment lost 0 bases, leaving 3 bases of the junction unmatched. The germline gives CDR1 SGDLS, CDR2 YYNGEE. The CDR3 totals 15 residues. The CDR3 loop is CASSVEASGYNEQFF. CDR3 in DNA: TGTGCCAGCAGCGTAGAAGCTAGCGGCTACAATGAGCAGTTCTTC.

This clone came up once. The chain links TRBV5-6 to TRBJ2-7, with D possibly being TRBD2 (5 bases). The germline V gene encodes CDR1 SGHDT and CDR2 YYEEEE. Between the trimmed V and J ends, which lost 7 bases and 0 bases, there was a span of 17 bases. This CDR3 has 15 amino acids. In DNA form, the CDR3 reads TGTGCCAGCGCTGAGAGGGCGGCTTACTCCTACGAGCAGTACTTC. This encodes CASAERAAYSYEQYF.

This sequence joins TRBV4-1 and TRBJ1-5; D not certain. The length of the CDR3 is 12 residues. Trimming cost V 1 base and J 9 bases, with 7 bases left between them. The germline CDR1 and CDR2 sequences are MGHRA and YSYEKL. The CDR3 loop reads CASSQVTPPQHF. CDR3 DNA: TGCGCCAGCAGCCAAGTGACACCGCCCCAGCATTTT.

This clone is termed medium-sized. This chain links TRBV7-9 with TRBJ2-5; D not certain. V gave up 5 bases and J gave up 1 base, with 14 bases separating them. Looked up from germline, CDR1 is SEHNR and CDR2 is FQNEAQ (reference sequence). The CDR3 is 15 residues long. CDR3 bases: TGTGCCAGCAGCCCTTTCAACGACGGCCAAGAGACCCAGTACTTC. Translated: CASSPFNDGQETQYF.